Following are 30 T cell receptor beta chains from one sample sequenced in a study of T cells in tuberculosis. Cells were sorted from thawed PBMC rested overnight and stained with GMM-loaded CD1B tetramer, viability dye and anti-CD3. The CD1B tetramers carried C32 glucose monomycolate purified from Rhodococcus equi. Repertoires were generated with immunoSEQ multiplex PCR, while TCRdb's copy carries only in-frame clones and drops some. The repertoire holds 88,000 or so clones, with roughly 93% as singletons. Sequencing was carried out using CD1b-GMM tetramer-negative cells sorted from PBMCs. The receptors were sampled from an adult woman with latent tuberculosis.

The V gene is TRBV29-1, the J gene TRBJ2-3; 8 bases align to TRBD2. Trimming took 4 bases from V and 4 from J; bases not matched to a gene: 4. Germline V gene lookup returns CDR1 SQVTM and CDR2 ANQGSEA. CDR3 length: 13 residues. CDR3 coding DNA: TGCAGCGTTGGTACGGGGGGGCCAGATACGCAGTATTTT. Its protein is CSVGTGGPDTQYF.

J is TRBJ1-2 and V is TRBV7-6; 9 bases match TRBD1. The CDR3 length is 14 residues. V was pared by 4 bases and J by 2 bases, with 2 bases of the junction left unmatched. Looked up from germline, CDR1 is SGHVS and CDR2 is FNYEAQ. The CDR3 DNA reads as TGTGCCAGCAGCTCCGGGACAGGGAACTATGGCTACACCTTC. Its protein is CASSSGTGNYGYTF.

This rearrangement joins TRBV30 to TRBJ2-1; a possible D gene is TRBD1 (5 bases). The ends were cut back, 1 base at V and 3 bases at J, with 7 bases in the middle. The CDR3 consists of 13 residues. Germline V lookup: CDR1 GTSNPN, CDR2 SVGIG (reference sequence). CDR3 sequence reads: CAWSEDNYNEQFF. CDR3 DNA: TGTGCCTGGAGTGAGGACAACTACAATGAGCAGTTCTTC. The full variable domain, in which reference TRBV30 and TRBJ2-1 provide the parts outside the CDR3, is SQTIHQWPATLVQPVGSPLSLECTVEGTSNPNLYWYRQAAGRGLQLLFYSVGIGQISSEVPQNLSASRPQDRQFILSSKKLLLSDSGFYLCAWSEDNYNEQFFGPGTRLTVL.

The chain links TRBV4-1 to TRBJ2-1, with D tentatively TRBD2 (6 bases). Looked up from germline, CDR1 is MGHRA and CDR2 is YSYEKL. CDR3 length: 11 amino acids. CDR3 amino acids: CATGDYNEQFF. DNA for the CDR3: TGCGCGACGGGGGACTACAATGAGCAGTTCTTC.

The chain joins TRBV28 to TRBJ2-7; 7 bases are a match to TRBD1. Germline assignment: CDR1 MDHEN and CDR2 SYDVKM. CDR3 size: 14 residues. The V and J ends lost 2 bases and 3 bases, in that order; junction bases with no gene match: 4. CDR3 residues: CASSLGQENYEQYV. The CDR3 bases are TGTGCCAGCAGTTTAGGACAGGAGAACTACGAGCAGTACGTC.

The genes are TRBV14 and TRBJ2-1, with TRBD2 matching over 11 bases. The V gene end was trimmed by 4 bases and the J gene end by 5 bases; junction bases not matched to a gene: 4. Germline CDR1 reads SGHDN; CDR2 reads FVKESK. CDR3 size: 15 residues. This CDR3 reads CASSRVAGGNNEQFF. Written as DNA, the CDR3 is TGTGCCAGCAGCCGAGTAGCGGGGGGGAACAATGAGCAGTTCTTC.

J is TRBJ2-1 and V is TRBV5-6, with a tentative D call TRBD1 (5 bases). In germline, CDR1 is SGHDT, CDR2 YYEEEE. The CDR3 has 16 residues. V shed 6 bases and J shed 6 bases, with 22 bases lying between them. CDR3 residues: CASTLGVIGRFNEQFF. The DNA for the CDR3 is TGTGCCAGCACCCTAGGGGTGATTGGTCGTTTCAATGAGCAGTTCTTC.

This clone is a singleton in its sample. The chain combines TRBV11-2 with TRBJ1-2, with unresolved D. With 5 bases removed from V and 4 bases from J, the gap between germline ends came to 14 bases. The length of the CDR3 is 14 residues. The germline V gene encodes CDR1 SGHAT and CDR2 FQNNGV. The CDR3 DNA is TGTGCCAGCAGCCCCGCCGGGATGATCTATGGCTACACCTTC. It encodes CASSPAGMIYGYTF.

This chain joins TRBV30 and TRBJ1-5, with 9 nucleotides matching TRBD1. Germline CDR1 reads GTSNPN; CDR2 reads SVGIG (reference sequence). Unmatched junction bases numbered 1, after V lost 1 base and J lost 6 bases. The CDR3 consists of 13 residues. DNA of the CDR3: TGTGCCTGGAGTGGACAGGGGGTTCAGCCCCAGCATTTT. Encoded protein: CAWSGQGVQPQHF.

This chain uses TRBV5-4 with TRBJ2-7, with 8 bases that match TRBD1. V shed 1 base, J shed 2 bases, and the junction held 2 bases outside the gene matches. CDR3 size: 14 residues. Germline lookup yields CDR1 SGHNT and CDR2 YYREEE (reference sequence). CDR3 sequence: CASSLTGGPYEQYV. The CDR3 nucleotides are TGTGCCAGCAGCTTGACAGGGGGTCCCTACGAGCAGTACGTC.

This clone was seen a handful of times. The rearrangement links TRBV25-1 to TRBJ2-1; D may be TRBD2 (6 bases). The CDR3 sequence is 14 residues long. The germline CDR1 and CDR2 sequences are MGHDK and SYGVNS. Trimming pared 2 bases from V and 7 bases from J, leaving 12 bases between. The CDR3 DNA reads as TGTGCCAGCAGTGAAGAAACTAGCAAGAATGAGCAGTTCTTC. Amino acids: CASSEETSKNEQFF.

This clone was seen once. The chain couples TRBV10-1 to TRBJ1-5; D may be TRBD1 (6 bases). The CDR3 runs to 15 residues. Trimming pared 5 bases from V and 1 base from J, leaving 12 bases between. CDR1 is WNHNN and CDR2 is SYGVQD in the germline V gene (reference sequence). CDR3 amino acids: CASSLQGWSNQPQHF. The CDR3 bases are TGCGCCAGCAGTTTACAGGGTTGGAGCAATCAGCCCCAGCATTTT.

CDR3 loop: CASSGSGPGAGELFF. The DNA for the CDR3 is TGTGCCAGCAGCGGCTCCGGCCCAGGGGCCGGGGAGCTGTTTTTT. This chain connects TRBV5-4 to TRBJ2-2; maybe TRBD1 (6 bases). V dropped 4 bases and J dropped 6 bases, with 16 bases sitting between them. This CDR3 comprises 15 residues. Germline V gene lookup returns CDR1 SGHNT and CDR2 YYREEE (reference sequence).

This chain joins TRBV16 and TRBJ2-5; 9 bases agree with TRBD2. Looked up from germline, CDR1 is KGHSY and CDR2 is FQNENV. This CDR3 is 13 amino acids long. V dropped 8 bases and J dropped 5; count of bases not matched to a gene: 6. CDR3 sequence: CASAGGGSETQYF. CDR3 sequence (DNA): TGTGCCAGCGCGGGGGGGGGCAGCGAGACCCAGTACTTC.

The rearrangement uses TRBV19 and TRBJ2-7, with TRBD1 identical over 11 bases. CDR3 length equals 15 residues. Germline CDR1 reads LNHDA; CDR2 reads SQIVND (reference sequence). Losses at the gene ends were 3 bases for V and 7 bases for J; bases not matched to a gene: 8. CDR3 DNA: TGTGCCAGTAGTATCCTTGGGACAGGGGGTAGTGAGCAGTACTTC. This sequence encodes CASSILGTGGSEQYF.

The rearrangement links TRBV11-2 to TRBJ1-1, with a tentative D call TRBD1 (5 bases). The CDR3 runs 11 residues. Germline lookup yields CDR1 SGHAT and CDR2 FQNNGV. V lost 5 bases and J 10 bases, leaving 11 bases between the germline ends. The chain's CDR3 is CASSQGQGAFF. The DNA for the CDR3 is TGTGCCAGCAGCCAAGGCCAGGGAGCTTTCTTT.

This clone turned up a few times. The chain recombines TRBV14 with TRBJ1-4; D unresolved. This CDR3 contains 14 residues. V was pared by 4 bases and J by 4 bases, with 10 bases between. In germline, CDR1 is SGHDN, CDR2 FVKESK. The CDR3 loop reads CASSPREYNEKLFF. The DNA of the CDR3 is TGTGCCAGCAGCCCCCGGGAATATAATGAAAAACTGTTTTTT.

V is TRBV4-3 and J is TRBJ2-7; weak D call: TRBD2 (6 bases). CDR1 is LGHNA, CDR2 YSLEER, per germline. CDR3 length equals 13 residues. Trimming shortened V by 8 bases and J by 7 bases, and 18 bases separated the two germline ends. CDR3 region: CASGTDGGTEQYV. CDR3 nucleotide sequence: TGCGCCAGCGGGACTGACGGGGGTACAGAGCAGTACGTC.

This chain joins TRBV25-1 and TRBJ2-3; D is possibly TRBD1 (6 bases). The CDR3 loop spans 16 amino acids. Trimming removed 1 base from V and 7 bases from J, with 18 bases in between. CDR1 and CDR2 from the germline V gene are MGHDK and SYGVNS. The CDR3 sequence is CASSESGRGKGNTQYF. The CDR3 DNA reads as TGTGCCAGCAGTGAATCTGGCAGGGGAAAGGGAAATACGCAGTATTTT. Full variable domain (rest looked up from reference TRBV25-1 and TRBJ2-3): EADIYQTPRYLVIGTGKKITLECSQTMGHDKMYWYQQDPGMELHLIHYSYGVNSTEKGDLSSESTVSRIRTEHFPLTLESARPSHTSQYLCASSESGRGKGNTQYFGPGTRLTVL.

The gene calls are TRBV7-8 and TRBJ1-3, with D perhaps TRBD1 (5 bases). V gave up 4 bases and J gave up 2 bases, with 12 bases separating them. The CDR3 loop spans 15 amino acids. Germline lookup yields CDR1 SGHVS and CDR2 FQNEAQ. CDR3 DNA sequence: TGTGCCAGCAGCTCACAGGTTTCCACTGGAAACACCATATATTTT. It translates to CASSSQVSTGNTIYF.

This chain connects TRBV2 to TRBJ2-1; 8 bases fit TRBD1. Trimming took 2 bases from V and 8 from J; bases not matched to a gene: 14. This CDR3 is 17 amino acids long. Germline CDR1 SNHLY, CDR2 FYNNEI. Here the CDR3 DNA reads TGTGCCAGCAGTGAACTCTGGCAGGGGGCGCAGTTCCATGAGCAGTTCTTC. Translating gives CASSELWQGAQFHEQFF. Complete variable domain (other parts from reference TRBV2 and TRBJ2-1): EPEVTQTPSHQVTQMGQEVILRCVPISNHLYFYWYRQILGQKVEFLVSFYNNEISEKSEIFDDQFSVERPDGSNFTLKIRSTKLEDSAMYFCASSELWQGAQFHEQFFGPGTRLTVL.

The V and J genes are TRBV7-9 and TRBJ2-3, with D tentatively TRBD1 (5 bases). Trimming took off 6 bases at V and 4 bases at J, with 20 bases between the two ends. CDR3 size: 16 residues. The V gene's germline CDR1 is SEHNR and CDR2 FQNEAQ (reference sequence). DNA of the CDR3: TGTGCCAGCAGGAAGTGGGGCACGGAGTGGTCAGATACGCAGTATTTT. Protein sequence: CASRKWGTEWSDTQYF.

This sequence joins TRBV11-2 and TRBJ1-6, with 9 bases lining up with TRBD1. V dropped 6 bases and J dropped 10; count of bases not matched to a gene: 7. This CDR3 contains 14 residues. From germline, CDR1 is SGHAT and CDR2 FQNNGV. The chain's CDR3 is CASRLGDRASPLHF. The CDR3, as DNA: TGTGCCAGCAGATTGGGGGACAGGGCATCACCCCTCCACTTT.

This clone was seen a handful of times. This chain uses TRBV7-9 with TRBJ1-2; 8 nucleotides match TRBD1. In germline, CDR1 is SEHNR, CDR2 FQNEAQ (reference sequence). This CDR3 spans 15 amino acids. With 4 bases clipped from V and 3 bases from J, the junction kept 7 bases outside the gene matches. The CDR3 bases are TGTGCCAGCAGCTCCAGGGGGCTGGAGGACTATGGCTACACCTTC. Amino acid sequence: CASSSRGLEDYGYTF.

J is TRBJ1-6 and V is TRBV5-6; TRBD1 matches 7 bases. J was trimmed by 9 bases and V by 3 bases; bases with no gene match: 3. CDR3 length: 13 residues. In germline, CDR1 is SGHDT, CDR2 YYEEEE. The CDR3 DNA sequence: TGTGCCAGCAGCTCAACAGGGGCTTCACCCCTCCACTTT. It translates to CASSSTGASPLHF.

This chain joins TRBV5-6 and TRBJ2-1; maybe TRBD2 (6 bases). Trimming pared 3 bases from V and 3 bases from J, leaving 10 bases between. CDR3 length equals 14 residues. The germline CDR1 and CDR2 sequences are SGHDT and YYEEEE. CDR3 amino acids: CASSYGTDYNEQFF. As DNA, the CDR3 is TGTGCCAGCAGCTATGGGACTGACTACAATGAGCAGTTCTTC.

V and J are TRBV6-1 and TRBJ1-5; 9 nucleotides line up with TRBD1. J gave up 6 bases and V 4 bases, and 7 bases lay outside the gene matches. CDR3 size: 15 residues. Germline V CDR1 and CDR2: MNHNS, SASEGT. CDR3 sequence: CASSGDRARGQPQHF. CDR3 bases: TGTGCCAGCAGTGGGGACAGGGCGAGGGGTCAGCCCCAGCATTTT.

The rearrangement uses TRBV13 and TRBJ2-7; 11 bases align to TRBD2. CDR3 length: 15 amino acids. Per the germline V gene, CDR1 is PRHDT and CDR2 is FYEKMQ (reference sequence). J lost 3 bases, V lost 5 bases, and 6 bases had no gene match. The CDR3 loop is CASSHGTSGHYEQYF. CDR3 DNA sequence: TGTGCCAGCAGCCATGGGACTAGCGGTCACTACGAGCAGTACTTC.

V usage is TRBV2 and J usage is TRBJ2-7, with D possibly being TRBD2 (5 bases). CDR3 length equals 13 residues. Germline-derived CDR1 and CDR2 are SNHLY and FYNNEI. Trimming stripped 1 base from V and 9 bases from J, with 13 bases between. CDR3 sequence (DNA): TGTGCCAGCAGTGAAGACAGCCGCGGAGGGCAGTACTTC. Protein sequence: CASSEDSRGGQYF.

The chain joins TRBV13 to TRBJ1-1, with a weak D call TRBD1 (6 bases). In germline, CDR1 is PRHDT, CDR2 FYEKMQ (reference sequence). The ends were cut back, 5 bases at V and 4 bases at J, with 14 bases in the middle. CDR3 length equals 14 residues. The CDR3 loop reads CASSTGLGSTEAFF. Written as DNA, the CDR3 is TGTGCCAGCAGCACAGGGTTGGGGAGCACTGAAGCTTTCTTT.